The clone carrying this T cell receptor (beta chain) was counted many times. Its specificity is unknown. This sample is part of a study of regulatory T cells in long-lasting Graves disease. Overall study findings and caveats: Clonotypes that were public and shared totalled 2,741 in persistent patients versus about 1,000 in new patients. Newly diagnosed Graves' patients had higher TCR diversity than persistent ones.

Trimming took 2 bases from V and 0 from J; bases not matched to a gene: 11. The CDR3 totals 21 residues. Germline V gene sequence: CDR1 MNHEY, CDR2 SVGAGI. In building TCR beta libraries, iRepertoire HTBI primers were used together with Arm-PCR of CDR3 regions. TCRdb fed the multiplex PCR reads into MiXCR, producing one record per CDR3 protein. The data show about 500,000 distinct CDR3 sequences, 12% seen once. Documented time point: newly diagnosed GD, antithyroid drugs for less than 3 months. Scientists built the TCR library using RNA that was extracted from PBMCs. The diagnosis of Graves' disease used American Thyroid Association guidelines. These data were likewise used in another study, on T cells in Graves' hyperthyroidism and ophthalmopathy. As that study records: Separating ophthalmopathy from stable hyperthyroidism was achieved by a 13 V-J model.

This receptor was identified in a woman aged 30 to 39 with Graves disease. Material: peripheral blood mononuclear cells (PBMCs), obtained at new diagnosis, from a patient treated with antithyroid drugs. The rearrangement joins TRBV6-5 to TRBJ2-1, with 15 positions matching TRBD2. The CDR3 sequence: CASSYPLGLAGGPSSYNEQFF. DNA of the CDR3: TGTGCCAGCAGTTACCCTCTAGGACTAGCGGGAGGGCCAAGCTCCTACAATGAGCAGTTCTTC.